Shown below are 24 T cell receptor beta chains from a single sample sequenced in a study of OX40 agonist ivuxolimab in advanced cancers. Sequenced by immunoSEQ multiplex PCR; TCRdb stores in-frame clones only, minus some. Among approximately 91,000 clones listed, 80% to 90% were seen once. The input for sequencing was CD4+ or CD8+ T cells sorted from blood, taken in a trial of the OX40 agonist ivuxolimab. The origin of the receptors is an adult with an advanced solid tumor such as melanoma, head and neck, liver or kidney cancer.

A few counts support this clone. The rearrangement joins TRBV28 to TRBJ2-5; D call uncertain. Germline CDR1 is MDHEN and CDR2 is SYDVKM. Trimming took 8 bases from V and 2 from J, leaving 3 bases between them. This CDR3 is 10 amino acids long. The CDR3 sequence is CASAQETQYF. CDR3 in DNA: TGTGCCAGCGCACAAGAGACCCAGTACTTC.

This chain connects TRBV5-4 to TRBJ1-4, with a tentative D call TRBD1 (5 bases). The length of the CDR3 is 13 residues. Deletions cut 3 bases from V and 5 bases from J, with 8 bases between. In germline, CDR1 is SGHNT, CDR2 YYREEE (reference sequence). The DNA for the CDR3 is TGTGCCAGCAGCTATCGACAGAATGAAAAACTGTTTTTT. It codes for CASSYRQNEKLFF.

This clone was recorded only once. V gene TRBV11-3 combines with J gene TRBJ2-5; D might be TRBD1 (6 bases). With 1 base removed from V and 5 bases from J, the gap between germline ends came to 11 bases. The CDR3 has 14 residues. CDR1 is SGHNT and CDR2 is YENEEA in the germline V gene. CDR3 DNA: TGTGCCAGCAGCTTAGGAGGGACAACGGAGACCCAGTACTTC. The encoded protein is CASSLGGTTETQYF.

The chain couples TRBV5-1 to TRBJ2-7, with 10 bases fitting TRBD1. The ends lost 3 bases at V and 5 bases at J; junction bases unmatched: 5. The V gene's germline CDR1 is SGHRS and CDR2 YFSETQ. The CDR3 is made up of 14 amino acids. In DNA form, the CDR3 reads TGCGCCAGCAGCTCCGGGGACAGGGGCGACGAGCAGTACTTC. Translation: CASSSGDRGDEQYF.

This clone was counted a few times. This sequence joins TRBV5-1 and TRBJ2-3, with a weak D call TRBD1 (5 bases). Per the germline V gene, CDR1 is SGHRS and CDR2 is YFSETQ. This CDR3 contains 15 residues. V lost 0 bases and J 0 bases, leaving 8 bases between the germline ends. The CDR3 DNA is TGCGCCAGCAGCTTGGGGTCAGGGAGCACAGATACGCAGTATTTT. Encoded protein: CASSLGSGSTDTQYF.

Note on this clone: Its ends do not fully match the called genes, so a read error is possible. The chain recombines TRBV7-7 with TRBJ2-7; no reliable D call. This CDR3 is 14 amino acids long. Germline-derived CDR1 and CDR2 are SSHAT and FNYEAQ (reference sequence). As DNA, the CDR3 is TGTGCTAGCAGCTTAGTTCCTACGCCTTACGAGCAGTACTTC. The encoded protein is CASSLVPTPYEQYF.

In its sample, this clone was seen a few times. The CDR3 region is CASSLSPIKGRGGYTF. Written as DNA, the CDR3 is TGTGCCAGCAGTTTATCGCCTATTAAAGGGCGCGGGGGCTACACCTTC. This chain joins TRBV28 and TRBJ1-2; no reliable D call. Germline-derived CDR1 and CDR2 are MDHEN and SYDVKM. Trimming stripped 1 base from V and 8 bases from J, with 20 bases between. This CDR3 contains 16 residues.

This clone was counted between two and nine times. The chain couples TRBV7-2 to TRBJ2-7; TRBD1 aligns across 8 bases. This CDR3 is built from 15 residues. V lost 5 bases and J lost 2; bases outside the gene matches: 8. Germline V gives CDR1 SGHTA, CDR2 FQGNSA. This CDR3 is CASSQAGTGPYEQYF. CDR3 nucleotides: TGTGCCAGCAGCCAGGCCGGGACAGGTCCCTACGAGCAGTACTTC.

Concerning this clone itself: Different DNA sequences within this sample yield the same CDR3. The chain is built from TRBV30 and TRBJ2-7; D gene uncertain. V gave up 2 bases and J gave up 3 bases, with 8 bases separating them. The CDR3 spans 12 residues. Per the germline V gene, CDR1 is GTSNPN and CDR2 is SVGIG (reference sequence). Here the CDR3 reads CAWSSNRYEQYF. The CDR3 nucleotides read TGTGCCTGGAGTTCGAATCGCTACGAGCAGTACTTC.

V gene TRBV2 combines with J gene TRBJ2-3, with D perhaps matching TRBD1 (5 bases). The CDR3 totals 17 residues. Germline loops: CDR1 SNHLY, CDR2 FYNNEI. V was trimmed by 1 base and J by 0 bases, leaving 14 bases between them. The CDR3 nucleotides read TGTGCCAGCAGTGAAGACCCCCCAGGGATTAGCACAGATACGCAGTATTTT. Its protein is CASSEDPPGISTDTQYF. Drawing the rest from reference TRBV2 and TRBJ2-3, the complete variable domain is EPEVTQTPSHQVTQMGQEVILRCVPISNHLYFYWYRQILGQKVEFLVSFYNNEISEKSEIFDDQFSVERPDGSNFTLKIRSTKLEDSAMYFCASSEDPPGISTDTQYFGPGTRLTVL.

This clone was seen only once. The chain has TRBV18 and TRBJ1-6; TRBD1 is a possible D gene (5 bases). This CDR3 has 17 amino acids. The germline V gene has CDR1 KGHSH and CDR2 LQKENI. V was clipped by 1 base and J by 0 bases, with 10 bases between them. CDR3 sequence (DNA): TGTGCCAGCTCACCACGAGCCGACAGCTCCTATAATTCACCCCTCCACTTT. This sequence encodes CASSPRADSSYNSPLHF.

With regard to this clone: Other DNA sequences of this sample code for an identical CDR3. The chain recombines TRBV4-3 with TRBJ1-6, with D maybe TRBD1 (5 bases). The CDR3 consists of 19 residues. V gave up 0 bases and J gave up 4 bases, with 19 bases separating them. CDR1 and CDR2 (germline): LGHNA, YSLEER. The chain's CDR3 is CASSQDVPGFASYNSPLHF. The CDR3 nucleotides are TGCGCCAGCAGCCAAGATGTCCCAGGGTTTGCCTCTTATAATTCACCCCTCCACTTT.

A single count supports this clone. This CDR3 reads CASSTRFGTSGADTQYF. DNA for the CDR3: TGTGCCAGCAGCACACGCTTCGGGACTAGCGGGGCAGATACGCAGTATTTT. This rearrangement joins TRBV7-2 to TRBJ2-3; TRBD2 matches 13 bases. Losses at the gene ends were 5 bases for V and 4 bases for J; bases not matched to a gene: 9. From germline, CDR1 is SGHTA and CDR2 FQGNSA. This CDR3 has 17 amino acids.

The chain employs TRBV10-3 and TRBJ1-2; 7 nucleotides match TRBD1. The V gene end was trimmed by 5 bases and the J gene end by 4 bases; junction bases not matched to a gene: 4. This CDR3 spans 13 amino acids. Germline V gene data show CDR1 as ENHRY and CDR2 as SYGVKD. CDR3 coding DNA: TGTGCCATCAGTAGGGGGCTTGGCTATGGCTACACCTTC. It translates to CAISRGLGYGYTF.

The chain carries TRBV28 and TRBJ2-7; 9 bases match TRBD1. Looked up from germline, CDR1 is MDHEN and CDR2 is SYDVKM. CDR3 size: 14 residues. V lost 5 bases to trimming and J lost 5 bases; unmatched junction nucleotides: 7. CDR3 amino acids: CASSPGGQGDEQYF. CDR3 sequence (DNA): TGTGCCAGCAGTCCAGGGGGACAGGGAGACGAGCAGTACTTC.

This clone was seen once. At one end, the junction sequence differs from germline, possibly due to a read error. The rearrangement links TRBV7-9 to TRBJ2-5; TRBD2 matches 8 bases. The CDR3 runs 16 residues. From germline, CDR1 is SEHNR and CDR2 FQNEAQ (reference sequence). In nucleotides, the CDR3 is TGTGCCAGCAGCATGACGACTAGCGTGCACCAAGCGACCCAGTACTTC. As protein: CASSMTTSVHQATQYF. Full variable domain (rest looked up from reference TRBV7-9 and TRBJ2-5): DTGVSQNPRHKITKRGQNVTFRCDPISEHNRLYWYRQTLGQGPEFLTYFQNEAQLEKSRLLSDRFSAERPKGSFSTLEIQRTEQGDSAMYLCASSMTTSVHQATQYFGPGTRLLVL.

DNA of the CDR3: TGTGCCAGCAGTCGGGGCTATGGCTACACCTTC. The encoded protein is CASSRGYGYTF. The V and J genes are TRBV6-5 and TRBJ1-2, with D unresolved. V was pared by 5 bases and J by 4 bases, with 5 bases between. CDR1 is MNHEY, CDR2 SVGAGI, per germline. This CDR3 is built from 11 residues.

The chain couples TRBV6-4 to TRBJ1-2; maybe TRBD1 (6 bases). The V gene's germline CDR1 is MRHNA and CDR2 SNTAGT. The CDR3 totals 15 residues. V lost 5 bases and J 1 base, leaving 14 bases between the germline ends. The CDR3 DNA reads as TGTGCCAGCAGTCCCACAGGGACACTTAACTATGGCTACACCTTC. Its translation: CASSPTGTLNYGYTF.

The J gene is TRBJ1-2, the V gene TRBV30; 11 bases match TRBD1. Per the germline V gene, CDR1 is GTSNPN and CDR2 is SVGIG (reference sequence). The CDR3 runs 13 residues. V shed 5 bases, J shed 9 bases, and the junction held 8 bases outside the gene matches. CDR3 DNA: TGTGCCTGGGTGAGGACAGGGGGCGGAAGCTACACCTTC. Protein: CAWVRTGGGSYTF. Complete variable domain (other parts from reference TRBV30 and TRBJ1-2): SQTIHQWPATLVQPVGSPLSLECTVEGTSNPNLYWYRQAAGRGLQLLFYSVGIGQISSEVPQNLSASRPQDRQFILSSKKLLLSDSGFYLCAWVRTGGGSYTFGSGTRLTVV.

The chain uses TRBV7-9 and TRBJ1-2, with TRBD1 identical over 9 bases. The V gene end was trimmed by 5 bases and the J gene end by 5 bases; junction bases not matched to a gene: 3. The CDR3 contains 13 residues. The germline V gene encodes CDR1 SEHNR and CDR2 FQNEAQ (reference sequence). CDR3: CASSRDRDYGYTF. The DNA of the CDR3 is TGTGCCAGCAGCCGGGACAGGGATTATGGCTACACCTTC.

The chain uses TRBV5-4 and TRBJ1-1; D gene unclear. The germline V gene has CDR1 SGHNT and CDR2 YYREEE (reference sequence). This CDR3 is built from 16 residues. Trimming took 0 bases from V and 1 from J, leaving 13 bases between them. The CDR3: CASSLEMAGSNTEAFF. The CDR3 DNA is TGTGCCAGCAGCTTGGAGATGGCCGGTTCGAACACTGAAGCTTTCTTT. Complete variable domain (other parts from reference TRBV5-4 and TRBJ1-1): ETGVTQSPTHLIKTRGQQVTLRCSSQSGHNTVSWYQQALGQGPQFIFQYYREEENGRGNFPPRFSGLQFPNYSSELNVNALELDDSALYLCASSLEMAGSNTEAFFGQGTRLTVV.

The chain carries TRBV5-6 and TRBJ2-7; a possible D gene is TRBD1 (5 bases). CDR1 is SGHDT, CDR2 YYEEEE, per germline. This CDR3 comprises 16 residues. V was clipped by 4 bases and J by 2 bases, with 19 bases between them. In nucleotides, the CDR3 is TGTGCCAGCAGCCGCCGGCTGACAAAGGGGACCTACGAGCAGTACTTC. Amino acids: CASSRRLTKGTYEQYF.

The rearrangement links TRBV5-5 to TRBJ1-1; no firm D call. From germline, CDR1 is SGHKS and CDR2 YYEKEE (reference sequence). CDR3 length: 12 residues. The germline V and J ends were trimmed by 5 bases and 11 bases, with 16 bases remaining between them. The CDR3 loop is CASRPLFGEAFF. As DNA, the CDR3 is TGTGCCAGCAGACCCCTCTTTGGGGAGGCTTTCTTT. The full variable domain, rest sourced from reference TRBV5-5 and TRBJ1-1, is DAGVTQSPTHLIKTRGQQVTLRCSPISGHKSVSWYQQVLGQGPQFIFQYYEKEERGRGNFPDRFSARQFPNYSSELNVNALLLGDSALYLCASRPLFGEAFFGQGTRLTVV.

This chain uses TRBV5-1 with TRBJ2-5, with 10 bases fitting TRBD2. The CDR3 extends over 16 amino acids. The ends lost 2 bases at V and 2 bases at J; junction bases unmatched: 6. Germline V gene lookup returns CDR1 SGHRS and CDR2 YFSETQ. The CDR3 here is CASSFGGSGGQETQYF. The CDR3 bases are TGCGCCAGCAGCTTCGGTGGTAGCGGGGGGCAAGAGACCCAGTACTTC.